This TCR beta chain was profiled in a study of identical twins. The CDR3 covers 15 residues. Germline loops: CDR1 SGDLS, CDR2 YYNGEE. Between the trimmed V and J ends, which lost 0 bases and 7 bases, there was a span of 13 bases. Overall study results and limits: For out-of-frame alpha sequences shared by twins, low generation probability was in excess. Conclusions were drawn cross-sectionally by statistical analysis, without following the same donors.

This clonotype has a count of ten or more. The antigen remains undetermined. TCRdb ran MiXCR on the 5' RACE reads and lists one entry per CDR3 protein. Of around 570,000 distinct CDR3 sequences listed, approximately 9.6% were seen once; the top ten hold 2.5% to 3.5%. These data also formed part of another study, on yellow fever vaccine responses in identical twins. That work contributes: Reportedly, the T cell response mounted by twins to vaccine seemed partly convergent, partly personalized.

This clonotype originated in a woman aged 18-35 years in good health. Sequencing was performed on PBMCs. The chain recombines TRBV9 with TRBJ1-4; a weak D match, TRBD1 (5 bases). The CDR3, as DNA: TGTGCCAGCAGCGTAGGTGCAGCCGGGGGTGAAAAACTGTTTTTT. Its translation: CASSVGAAGGEKLFF.